Shown below are 28 T cell receptor beta chains from a single sample sequenced in a study of T cell changes during pregnancy in multiple sclerosis. Here immunoSEQ multiplex PCR was the method, and the copy in TCRdb shows in-frame clones only, minus some. The table records 70,000 to 75,000 clones, around 85% of them present only once. Source: peripheral blood, taken before pregnancy. These receptors came from a female donor with multiple sclerosis, enrolled in a pregnancy study.

This chain joins TRBV19 and TRBJ2-7; 9 bases fit TRBD2. The V gene end was trimmed by 1 base and the J gene end by 4 bases; junction bases not matched to a gene: 5. CDR3 length equals 15 residues. Germline V gene lookup returns CDR1 LNHDA and CDR2 SQIVND (reference sequence). The CDR3 nucleotides read TGTGCCAGTAGTATAGCGGCTAGCGGGGCTTACGAGCAGTACTTC. This sequence encodes CASSIAASGAYEQYF.

V usage is TRBV30 and J usage is TRBJ2-7; D perhaps matches TRBD2 (5 bases). This CDR3 comprises 15 residues. The V end was cut by 0 bases, the J end by 6 bases, with 18 bases between. Per the germline V gene, CDR1 is GTSNPN and CDR2 is SVGIG (reference sequence). CDR3 protein: CAWSVRPGIRAEQYF. The CDR3 bases are TGTGCCTGGAGTGTACGTCCGGGGATCCGGGCCGAGCAGTACTTC.

The rearrangement links TRBV5-6 to TRBJ2-7; tentative D call: TRBD2 (6 bases). V lost 7 bases to trimming and J lost 6 bases, with 20 bases between them. Germline loops: CDR1 SGHDT, CDR2 YYEEEE. The CDR3 extends over 14 amino acids. The CDR3 coding sequence is TGTGCCAGCTGCAGGGCGGGGCTCCGGGGCGAGCAGTACTTC. Its translation: CASCRAGLRGEQYF.

This chain connects TRBV11-1 to TRBJ2-2, with a possible D match to TRBD2 (6 bases). This CDR3 spans 17 amino acids. Germline CDR1 and CDR2: SGHAT and FQDESV (reference sequence). Trimming shortened V by 1 base and J by 8 bases, and 20 bases separated the two germline ends. The CDR3: CASSLGGRGGAHGELFF. The DNA of the CDR3 is TGTGCCAGCAGCTTAGGAGGCAGAGGAGGGGCTCATGGGGAGCTGTTTTTT.

This clone was counted between two and nine times. V usage is TRBV30 and J usage is TRBJ1-1; D is ambiguous. This CDR3 contains 12 residues. Per germline, CDR1 GTSNPN and CDR2 SVGIG (reference sequence). Trimming took off 0 bases at V and 5 bases at J, with 7 bases between the two ends. This CDR3 reads CAWSVQSTEAFF. As DNA, the CDR3 is TGTGCCTGGAGTGTACAGAGTACTGAAGCTTTCTTT.

DNA of the CDR3: TGTGCCAGCAGCCCCTCCGAGGGAGGGAACACTGAAGCTTTCTTT. Protein sequence: CASSPSEGGNTEAFF. The chain links TRBV11-3 to TRBJ1-1; D unresolved. Germline-derived CDR1 and CDR2 are SGHNT and YENEEA. Trimming removed 5 bases at V and 1 base at J, with 14 bases between. CDR3 length: 15 residues.

The chain links TRBV28 to TRBJ1-5, with 8 bases fitting TRBD1. The CDR3 runs to 15 residues. Looked up from germline, CDR1 is MDHEN and CDR2 is SYDVKM. Losses at the gene ends were 4 bases for V and 2 bases for J; bases not matched to a gene: 4. CDR3 sequence: CASSSLTGGNQPQHF. CDR3 coding DNA: TGTGCCAGCAGTTCCCTGACAGGGGGCAATCAGCCCCAGCATTTT.

The chain recombines TRBV7-9 with TRBJ1-4; D is uncertain. The V gene lost 5 bases and the J gene lost 3 bases, with 7 bases spanning the gap. Germline loops: CDR1 SEHNR, CDR2 FQNEAQ (reference sequence). CDR3 length equals 13 residues. The CDR3 nucleotides are TGTGCCAGCAGCGAGGCCTCTAATGAAAAACTGTTTTTT. Translated: CASSEASNEKLFF.

This chain links TRBV7-9 with TRBJ1-1, with TRBD1 matching over 7 bases. The V gene end was trimmed by 5 bases and the J gene end by 1 base; junction bases not matched to a gene: 7. Per germline, CDR1 SEHNR and CDR2 FQNEAQ (reference sequence). The CDR3 contains 15 residues. The CDR3 sequence: CASSHEGGGNTEAFF. The CDR3 nucleotides read TGTGCCAGCAGCCACGAAGGGGGCGGGAACACTGAAGCTTTCTTT.

For this clone: Other DNA variants within this sample encode the same CDR3. This sequence joins TRBV6-5 and TRBJ1-1; D gene unclear. From germline, CDR1 is MNHEY and CDR2 SVGAGI. V shed 2 bases and J shed 1 base, with 8 bases lying between them. The CDR3 loop spans 14 amino acids. CDR3 DNA: TGTGCCAGCAGTTACCGCCGGGGGAACACTGAAGCTTTCTTT. This translates into CASSYRRGNTEAFF.

The CDR3 coding sequence is TGTGCCAGTAGTATCAGAGTTGTAGGGACAGGTACGAACGTTAAATCCTACGAGCAGTACTTC. Its translation is CASSIRVVGTGTNVKSYEQYF. The genes are TRBV19 and TRBJ2-7; 8 positions agree with TRBD1. V shed 3 bases and J 1 base; nucleotides not matched to a gene: 23. CDR1 is LNHDA and CDR2 is SQIVND in the germline V gene (reference sequence). This CDR3 comprises 21 residues.

The V call is TRBV14, the J call TRBJ1-2; tentatively, D is TRBD1 (5 bases). Germline lookup yields CDR1 SGHDN and CDR2 FVKESK. The CDR3 consists of 13 residues. Trimming took 3 bases from V and 2 from J, leaving 7 bases between them. The CDR3 region has the DNA TGTGCCAGCAGCCATAGGGGCAACTATGGCTACACCTTC. Encoded protein: CASSHRGNYGYTF.

The rearrangement joins TRBV6-5 to TRBJ2-1; D gene uncertain. This CDR3 region has 13 residues. Deletions cut 0 bases from V and 10 bases from J, with 10 bases between. Per germline, CDR1 MNHEY and CDR2 SVGAGI. DNA for the CDR3: TGTGCCAGCAGTTACTCGATTTTCAGGGAGCAGTTCTTC. Its translation: CASSYSIFREQFF.

In this sample, this clone turned up a few times. The chain carries TRBV19 and TRBJ1-5; 7 bases map to TRBD1. Germline V gives CDR1 LNHDA, CDR2 SQIVND (reference sequence). The J segment lost 7 bases and the V segment lost 4 bases, leaving 10 bases of the junction unmatched. CDR3 length: 15 amino acids. The CDR3 nucleotides read TGTGCCAGTAGTAGAGCTACAGGGGTCGGGCAGCCCCAGCATTTT. Residues: CASSRATGVGQPQHF.

V is TRBV6-4 and J is TRBJ2-2, with a weak D call TRBD2 (7 bases). The CDR3 covers 14 residues. Deletions cut 6 bases from V and 4 bases from J, with 12 bases between. The germline V gene encodes CDR1 MRHNA and CDR2 SNTAGT. CDR3 region: CASSNREGTGELFF. CDR3 sequence (DNA): TGTGCCAGCAGCAACAGGGAGGGCACCGGGGAGCTGTTTTTT.

V and J are TRBV6-5 and TRBJ1-6, with D possibly being TRBD1 (5 bases). Trimming took 3 bases from V and 11 from J, leaving 11 bases between them. CDR3 length equals 13 residues. Germline CDR1 MNHEY, CDR2 SVGAGI. The CDR3 DNA sequence: TGTGCCAGCAGTTATTACGACAGCGCACCCCTCCACTTT. Residues: CASSYYDSAPLHF.

The rearrangement uses TRBV28 and TRBJ2-7; tentatively, D is TRBD1 (5 bases). Germline CDR1 and CDR2: MDHEN and SYDVKM. The CDR3 length is 14 residues. V lost 6 bases and J lost 6, with 18 bases in between. The CDR3 coding sequence is TGTGCCAGCAGCGAAACAGGATTCGGCGCCGAGCAGTACTTC. It yields the protein CASSETGFGAEQYF.

The chain uses TRBV18 and TRBJ1-3; D unresolved. Between the trimmed V and J ends, which lost 2 bases and 4 bases, there was a span of 9 bases. The CDR3 is made up of 14 amino acids. Germline V gives CDR1 KGHSH, CDR2 LQKENI. The CDR3 region has the DNA TGTGCCAGCTCACCATCAACCCGGGGAAACACCATATATTTT. Amino acid sequence: CASSPSTRGNTIYF.

This clone was detected once. The chain is built from TRBV27 and TRBJ2-1, with TRBD2 matching 13 bases. Germline-derived CDR1 and CDR2 are MNHEY and SMNVEV (reference sequence). V dropped 3 bases and J dropped 5; count of bases not matched to a gene: 1. The CDR3 consists of 15 residues. CDR3 in DNA: TGTGCCAGCAGTTTCGGGACTAGCGGGAACAATGAGCAGTTCTTC. As protein: CASSFGTSGNNEQFF.

The chain joins TRBV30 to TRBJ2-5; 7 positions match TRBD2. This CDR3 is built from 13 residues. Germline V lookup: CDR1 GTSNPN, CDR2 SVGIG (reference sequence). V lost 0 bases and J lost 5; bases outside the gene matches: 3. CDR3 sequence: CAWSVETSETQYF. The CDR3 nucleotides are TGTGCCTGGAGTGTTGAGACTAGCGAGACCCAGTACTTC.

The genes are TRBV5-1 and TRBJ1-4, with TRBD1 matching over 9 bases. Trimming removed 4 bases from V and 0 bases from J; junction bases left unmatched: 4. From germline, CDR1 is SGHRS and CDR2 YFSETQ. The CDR3 totals 16 residues. The CDR3 DNA is TGCGCCAGCAGCCCGGGACAGGGTGCAACTAATGAAAAACTGTTTTTT. Translated, it gives CASSPGQGATNEKLFF.

This clone was detected once. J is TRBJ1-5 and V is TRBV6-5, with 10 bases fitting TRBD1. From germline, CDR1 is MNHEY and CDR2 SVGAGI. CDR3 size: 15 residues. V lost 5 bases, J lost 2 bases, and 3 bases stayed unmatched. The CDR3 is CASSRTGGGNQPQHF. CDR3 DNA sequence: TGTGCCAGCAGTCGGACAGGGGGTGGCAATCAGCCCCAGCATTTT.

This chain joins TRBV5-1 and TRBJ2-5; no firm D call. CDR1 SGHRS and CDR2 YFSETQ come from the germline V gene. The V end was cut by 2 bases, the J end by 5 bases, with 13 bases between. This CDR3 is 14 amino acids long. The CDR3 region has the DNA TGCGCCAGCAGCTTACAGACCCATGGGGAGACCCAGTACTTC. This sequence encodes CASSLQTHGETQYF. The full variable domain, its missing parts supplied by reference TRBV5-1 and TRBJ2-5, is KAGVTQTPRYLIKTRGQQVTLSCSPISGHRSVSWYQQTPGQGLQFLFEYFSETQRNKGNFPGRFSGRQFSNSRSEMNVSTLELGDSALYLCASSLQTHGETQYFGPGTRLLVL.

V is TRBV19 and J is TRBJ2-1; tentative D call: TRBD2 (5 bases). Germline V gives CDR1 LNHDA, CDR2 SQIVND (reference sequence). Trimming removed 5 bases from V and 0 bases from J, with 11 bases in between. The CDR3 spans 15 residues. CDR3 bases: TGTGCCAGTAGTCCGACGGGGAGCTCCTACAATGAGCAGTTCTTC. This gives the protein CASSPTGSSYNEQFF.

The chain employs TRBV5-1 and TRBJ1-1, with D unclear. V was cut by 1 base and J by 4 bases, with 8 bases left in between. The CDR3 covers 13 residues. Germline V gives CDR1 SGHRS, CDR2 YFSETQ. The CDR3 nucleotides read TGCGCCAGCAGCTTGATGCGTACCACTGAAGCTTTCTTT. Amino acids: CASSLMRTTEAFF.

The rearrangement links TRBV7-8 to TRBJ2-7, with a weak D call TRBD1 (5 bases). V was trimmed by 0 bases and J by 0 bases, leaving 9 bases between them. In germline, CDR1 is SGHVS, CDR2 FQNEAQ. The CDR3 extends over 15 amino acids. The CDR3 DNA reads as TGTGCCAGCAGCTTAGCCTCCACAGGCTCCTACGAGCAGTACTTC. Protein sequence: CASSLASTGSYEQYF.

This chain links TRBV18 with TRBJ1-6; 9 positions match TRBD1. CDR1 and CDR2 from the germline V gene are KGHSH and LQKENI. CDR3 length: 18 residues. V was clipped by 5 bases and J by 6 bases; unmatched bases: 14. The CDR3 bases are TGTGCCAGCTCATCATACCGGACAGGGGAGGGAACTAATTCACCCCTCCACTTT. Its translation is CASSSYRTGEGTNSPLHF.

This chain joins TRBV2 and TRBJ2-4, with D possibly being TRBD1 (6 bases). Trimming stripped 0 bases from V and 0 bases from J, with 15 bases between. There are 18 residues in the CDR3. Germline V gene lookup returns CDR1 SNHLY and CDR2 FYNNEI. The CDR3 coding sequence is TGTGCCAGCAGTGAAGCAGGTTGGACAGCCTTAGCCAAAAACATTCAGTACTTC. Translation gives CASSEAGWTALAKNIQYF.